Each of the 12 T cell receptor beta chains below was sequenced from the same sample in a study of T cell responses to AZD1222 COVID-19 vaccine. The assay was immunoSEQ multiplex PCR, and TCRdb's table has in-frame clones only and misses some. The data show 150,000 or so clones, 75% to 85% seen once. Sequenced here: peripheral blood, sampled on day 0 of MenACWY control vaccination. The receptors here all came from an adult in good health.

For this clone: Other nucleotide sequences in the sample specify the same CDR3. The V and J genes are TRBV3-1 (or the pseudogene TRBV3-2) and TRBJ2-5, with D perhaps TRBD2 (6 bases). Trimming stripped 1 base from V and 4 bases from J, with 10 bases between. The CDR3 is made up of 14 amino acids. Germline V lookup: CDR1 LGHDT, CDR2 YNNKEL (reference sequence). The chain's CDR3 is CASSQGASVETQYF. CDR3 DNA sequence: TGTGCCAGCAGCCAAGGAGCTAGCGTAGAGACCCAGTACTTC.

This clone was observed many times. CDR3 region: CASSFLSRDGYTF. The CDR3 DNA reads as TGTGCCAGCAGTTTTTTGAGCAGGGATGGCTACACCTTC. V and J are TRBV12-3 or TRBV12-4 and TRBJ1-2, with a possible D match to TRBD1 (5 bases). The V end was cut by 3 bases, the J end by 6 bases, with 11 bases between. This CDR3 is built from 13 residues.

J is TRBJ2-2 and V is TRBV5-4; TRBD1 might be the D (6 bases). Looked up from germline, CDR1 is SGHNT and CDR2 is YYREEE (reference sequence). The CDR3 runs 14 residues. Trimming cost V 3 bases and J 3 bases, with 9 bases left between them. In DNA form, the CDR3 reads TGTGCCAGCAGCTCGGACAGTCACACCGGGGAGCTGTTTTTT. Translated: CASSSDSHTGELFF.

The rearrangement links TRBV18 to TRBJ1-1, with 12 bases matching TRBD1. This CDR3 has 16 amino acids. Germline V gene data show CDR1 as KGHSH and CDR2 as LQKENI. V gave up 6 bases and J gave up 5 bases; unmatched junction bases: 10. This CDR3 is CASSSGTGGLATEAFF. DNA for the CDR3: TGTGCCAGCTCGTCCGGGACAGGGGGCTTAGCGACTGAAGCTTTCTTT.

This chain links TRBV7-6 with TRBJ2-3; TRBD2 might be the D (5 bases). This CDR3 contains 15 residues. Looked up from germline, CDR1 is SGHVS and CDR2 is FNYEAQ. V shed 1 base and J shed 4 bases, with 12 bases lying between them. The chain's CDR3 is CASSLVSTGADTQYF. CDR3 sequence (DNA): TGTGCCAGCAGCTTAGTGTCAACCGGGGCAGATACGCAGTATTTT.

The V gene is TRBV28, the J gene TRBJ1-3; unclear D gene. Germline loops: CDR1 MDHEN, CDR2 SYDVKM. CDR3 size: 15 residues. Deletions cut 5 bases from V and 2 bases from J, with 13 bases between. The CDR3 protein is CASSPQRIAGNTIYF. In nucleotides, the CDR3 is TGTGCCAGCAGTCCACAGAGGATCGCTGGAAACACCATATATTTT. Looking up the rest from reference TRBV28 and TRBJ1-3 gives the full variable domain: DVKVTQSSRYLVKRTGEKVFLECVQDMDHENMFWYRQDPGLGLRLIYFSYDVKMKEKGDIPEGYSVSREKKERFSLILESASTNQTSMYLCASSPQRIAGNTIYFGEGSWLTVV.

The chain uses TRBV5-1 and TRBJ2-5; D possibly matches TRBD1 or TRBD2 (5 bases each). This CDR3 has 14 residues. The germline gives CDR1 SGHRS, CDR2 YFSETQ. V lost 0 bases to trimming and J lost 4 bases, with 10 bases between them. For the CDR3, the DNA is TGCGCCAGCAGCTTGGCCAATGGGGGAGAGACCCAGTACTTC. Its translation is CASSLANGGETQYF.

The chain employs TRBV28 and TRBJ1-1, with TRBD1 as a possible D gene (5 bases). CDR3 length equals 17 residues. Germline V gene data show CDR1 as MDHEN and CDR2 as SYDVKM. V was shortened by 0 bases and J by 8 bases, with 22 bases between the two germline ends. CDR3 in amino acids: CASSLWGSGGVNKEAFF. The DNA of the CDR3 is TGTGCCAGCAGTTTATGGGGATCGGGAGGGGTCAACAAGGAAGCTTTCTTT.

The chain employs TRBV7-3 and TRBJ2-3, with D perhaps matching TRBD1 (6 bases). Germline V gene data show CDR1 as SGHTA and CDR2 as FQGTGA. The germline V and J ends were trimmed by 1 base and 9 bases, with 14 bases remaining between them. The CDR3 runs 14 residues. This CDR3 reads CASSLNRDAATQYF. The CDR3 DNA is TGTGCCAGCAGCTTAAACAGGGATGCCGCCACGCAGTATTTT.

This CDR3 is CASSEVAGASYEQYV. CDR3 DNA sequence: TGTGCCAGCAGTGAAGTTGCAGGGGCCTCCTACGAGCAGTACGTC. The chain recombines TRBV6-1 with TRBJ2-7, with D possibly being TRBD1 (6 bases). The CDR3 length is 15 residues. The germline gives CDR1 MNHNS, CDR2 SASEGT. Trimming pared 1 base from V and 0 bases from J, leaving 10 bases between.

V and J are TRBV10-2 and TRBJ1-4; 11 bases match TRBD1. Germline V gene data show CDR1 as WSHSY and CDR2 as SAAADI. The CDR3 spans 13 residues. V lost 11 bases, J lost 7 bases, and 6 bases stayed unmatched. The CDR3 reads CACSGTGGEKLFF. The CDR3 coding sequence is TGCGCCTGCTCCGGGACAGGGGGTGAAAAACTGTTTTTT.

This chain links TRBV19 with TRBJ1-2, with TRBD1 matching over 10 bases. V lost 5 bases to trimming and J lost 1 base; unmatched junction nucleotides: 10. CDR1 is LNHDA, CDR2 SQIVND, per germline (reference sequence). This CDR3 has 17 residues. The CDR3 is CASSSLGDRGLNYGYTF. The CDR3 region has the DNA TGTGCCAGTAGTTCCCTTGGGGACAGGGGTCTTAACTATGGCTACACCTTC.